The entry below gives a single T cell receptor (beta chain) sequence along with its context. Its antigen is unidentified. Using its own MiXCR run on the 5' RACE reads, TCRdb lists one record per CDR3 protein. The table lists about 790,000 distinct CDR3 sequences, roughly 18% of them singletons, with roughly 13% in the top ten. Trimming removed 4 bases from V and 8 bases from J; junction bases left unmatched: 9. The V gene's germline CDR1 is SGHRS and CDR2 YFSETQ. CDR3 length equals 14 residues. The data are from a study of identical twins. Overall study results and limits: Fewer insertions characterized abundant cord blood beta clonotypes, whereas memory repertoires showed none.

The same data also contributed to another study, on T cells expressing NK-cell markers. That study reports: The authors restricted sorting to alpha-beta TCR T cells with an anti-gamma-delta TCR antibody in several experiments. Dominant NKG2C+ clonotypes were found to form about 1.0-7.5% of CD8+ T cells in six donors.

The clonotype was recovered from a woman aged 18-29 years in good health. What was sequenced was PBMCs. The rearrangement links TRBV5-1 to TRBJ2-4; 7 bases align to TRBD1. As DNA, the CDR3 is TGCGCCAGCAGCACACAGGGGAACACGGACATTCAGTACTTC. Translating it yields CASSTQGNTDIQYF.